The present entry profiles one T cell receptor (beta chain) with its context. The repertoire was sequenced with immunoSEQ multiplex PCR; TCRdb's copy has only in-frame clones and lacks some. The sample includes around 200,000 clones, roughly 94% of them seen just once. The data are from a study of control samples from healthy donors and cancer patients. V dropped 4 bases and J dropped 6; count of bases not matched to a gene: 8. The V gene's germline CDR1 is SGHTA and CDR2 FQGNSA. CDR3 length: 15 residues. The clonotype originates from a man aged 45-60 years in good health. The chain recombines TRBV7-2 with TRBJ1-2; 10 nucleotides match TRBD1. The sample was blood. This CDR3 reads CASSYQTGTGDGYTF. DNA of the CDR3: TGTGCCAGCAGCTATCAAACCGGGACAGGGGATGGCTACACCTTC.